The rows below give T cell receptor beta chains drawn from one sample of a study of blood T cell repertoires in COVID-19. Assay used: immunoSEQ multiplex PCR; TCRdb lists only in-frame clones, some missing. The sample has about 260,000 clones; around 87% are singletons. Material: peripheral blood. These receptors came from a woman aged 35 to 49 who had recovered from COVID-19. Both conserved end residues are part of each CDR3. A D gene is named only where the DNA matches it firmly. Some rows mark clone size as missing; the rest say once, few, many or name a class of expanded clone.

clone_size | j_call | d_call | v_call | cdr3_aa | cdr3_nt
NA | TRBJ2-2 | NA | TRBV11-2 | CASSLVPWGPAGELFF | TGTGCCAGCAGCTTAGTACCCTGGGGGCCGGCCGGGGAGCTGTTTTTT
NA | TRBJ2-1 | NA | TRBV19 | CASSILGGEQFF | TGTGCCAGTAGTATTTTAGGAGGAGAGCAGTTCTTC
few | TRBJ1-1 | TRBD1 | TRBV7-3 | CASSLDRATEAFF | TGTGCCAGCAGCTTAGACAGGGCGACTGAAGCTTTCTTT
few | TRBJ2-1 | NA | TRBV7-3 | CASRTGGSNEQFF | TGTGCCAGCAGGACGGGGGGCAGCAATGAGCAGTTCTTC
NA | TRBJ1-6 | NA | TRBV7-8 | CASSRTSSPLHF | TGTGCCAGCAGCCGGACATCTTCACCCCTCCACTTT
few | TRBJ2-5 | NA | TRBV29-1 | CSVDAGIRQETQYF | TGCAGCGTTGACGCAGGGATCCGCCAAGAGACCCAGTACTTC
once | TRBJ1-2 | NA | TRBV6-1 | CASSEKGGPAPASYGYTF | TGTGCCAGCAGTGAAAAGGGAGGCCCCGCTCCCGCTTCATATGGCTACACCTTC
NA | TRBJ2-7 | NA | TRBV19 | CASSKPQGSTYEQYF | TGTGCCAGTAGTAAGCCACAGGGTTCAACCTACGAGCAGTACTTC
NA | TRBJ2-2 | NA | TRBV5-1 | CASSLLVNTGELFF | TGCGCCAGCAGCTTGCTAGTAAACACCGGGGAGCTGTTTTTT
once | TRBJ1-2 | NA | TRBV4-1 | CASSQVAGGDGYTF | TGCGCCAGCAGCCAAGTGGCGGGGGGGGATGGCTACACCTTC
NA | TRBJ2-2 | TRBD1 | TRBV4-1 | CASSPNRDRRTSSTGELFF | TGCGCCAGCAGCCCCAATAGGGACAGGCGTACCTCGAGCACCGGGGAGCTGTTTTTT
NA | TRBJ2-5 | TRBD1 | TRBV5-1 | CASAGQGDSGETQYF | TGCGCCAGCGCTGGACAGGGGGATTCGGGAGAGACCCAGTACTTC
once | TRBJ1-2 | NA | TRBV5-1 | CASSLDRHYGYTF | TGCGCCAGCAGCCTGGACAGACATTATGGCTACACCTTC
NA | TRBJ2-7 | TRBD1 | TRBV29-1 | CSVWTGGGEQYF | TGCAGCGTGTGGACAGGGGGAGGCGAGCAGTACTTC
few | TRBJ2-7 | TRBD1 | TRBV4-3 | CASSQWRDRVSYEQYF | TGCGCCAGCAGCCAATGGCGCGACAGGGTCTCCTACGAGCAGTACTTC
NA | TRBJ1-1 | TRBD1 | TRBV10-3 | CAISVQGDTEAFF | TGTGCCATCAGTGTACAGGGGGACACTGAAGCTTTCTTT
NA | TRBJ2-5 | TRBD1 | TRBV28 | CATDRAPQETQYF | TGTGCCACCGACAGGGCCCCCCAAGAGACCCAGTACTTC
NA | TRBJ2-5 | TRBD2 | TRBV7-9 | CASSLKPGLAGGETQYF | TGTGCCAGCAGCTTGAAACCGGGACTAGCGGGGGGCGAGACCCAGTACTTC
NA | TRBJ1-4 | TRBD1 | TRBV9 | CASSRGGSEKLFF | TGTGCCAGCAGTCGAGGGGGCTCTGAAAAACTGTTTTTT